This is a list of T cell receptor beta chains from one sample in a study of CD8+ T cells in alopecia areata. Sequenced by immunoSEQ multiplex PCR; TCRdb stores in-frame clones only, minus some. Of about 190,000 clones in the sample, roughly 60% were seen once. The source material was CD4+ T cells sorted from blood, sampled at week 24, from a patient treated with tofacitinib. The receptors stem from a human donor with alopecia areata. Each CDR3 is given with its conserved first and last residue. D genes are given only for firm matches. Rows give clone size only sometimes, using once, few, many, or a class for an expanded clone.

>TRBV29-1|-|TRBJ2-3|few
TGCAGCGTCGCAGTTAGGAGGGGCCCCACAGATACGCAGTATTTT
CSVAVRRGPTDTQYF
>TRBV9|TRBD1|TRBJ1-2|-
TGTGCCAGCAGCGGGCGACAGGGATATGGCTACACCTTC
CASSGRQGYGYTF
>TRBV29-1|-|TRBJ1-2|-
TGCAGCGTTACGGAGGGAGGAAGCTATGGCTACACCTTC
CSVTEGGSYGYTF
>TRBV19|-|TRBJ2-3|few
TGTGCCAGCCAGAGCTTGAACACAGATACGCAGTATTTT
CASQSLNTDTQYF
>TRBV9|TRBD1|TRBJ2-1|-
TGTGCCAGCAGTCACTCACACCTACAGGGGGAAGGGCAGTTCTTC
CASSHSHLQGEGQFF
>TRBV5-1|-|TRBJ2-1|-
TGCGCCAGCAGCTTAATGACAGGAGAAAATGAGCAGTTCTTC
CASSLMTGENEQFF
>TRBV5-6|-|TRBJ2-5|-
TGTGCCAGCGCTCGTTGGGGGACCTTCGGGACCCAGTACTTC
CASARWGTFGTQYF
>TRBV30|-|TRBJ1-1|once
TGTGCCTGGAGGGACTTGAACACTGAAGCTTTCTTT
CAWRDLNTEAFF
>TRBV4-3|TRBD2|TRBJ2-5|once
TGCGCCAGCAGCCCCCGGGTAGCGGGGGGTATGGAGACCCAGTACTTC
CASSPRVAGGMETQYF
>TRBV30|TRBD1|TRBJ1-1|few
TGTGCCTGGAGGGGACAGGGGAGAAACACTGAAGCTTTCTTT
CAWRGQGRNTEAFF
>TRBV25-1|-|TRBJ1-2|-
TGTGCCAGCAGTGACAGTACTAACTATGGCTACACCTTC
CASSDSTNYGYTF
>TRBV25-1|-|TRBJ1-3|few
TGTGCCAGCAGTGAATTGACAGAGGGAAACACCATATATTTT
CASSELTEGNTIYF
>TRBV4-3|-|TRBJ2-3|-
TGCGCCAGCAGCCAAGATATATCACTTGTGCAGTATTTT
CASSQDISLVQYF
>TRBV29-1|TRBD1|TRBJ2-3|-
TGCAGCGTTGAAGGACAGGGGACAGATACGCAGTATTTT
CSVEGQGTDTQYF
>TRBV5-1|-|TRBJ1-1|-
TGCGCCAGCAGTCTTACAGAGGCGAAGGGGATAGCTTTCTTT
CASSLTEAKGIAFF
>TRBV30|-|TRBJ1-1|-
TGTGCCTGGAACTCGGACCTGCATGAAGCTTTCTTT
CAWNSDLHEAFF
>TRBV30|TRBD1|TRBJ1-1|once
TGTGCCTGTTCCGGGACAGGGGAGACTGAAGCTTTCTTT
CACSGTGETEAFF
>TRBV28|TRBD1|TRBJ2-7|few
TGTGCCAGCAAGGACAGGGCCTACGAGCAGTACTTC
CASKDRAYEQYF
>TRBV21-1|-|TRBJ1-1|few
TGTGCCAGCAGCGCGGGACTAGGTGGGACTGAAGCTTTCTTT
CASSAGLGGTEAFF
>TRBV29-1|-|TRBJ1-1|-
TGCAGTGAAGCACGGACGGGCAACACTGAAGCTTTCTTT
CSEARTGNTEAFF
>TRBV19|TRBD1|TRBJ2-1|-
TGTGCCAGTAGTATACCCCCATCCGGGACAGCAGCGACAAGAAGGTTCTTC
CASSIPPSGTAATRRFF
>TRBV29-1|-|TRBJ2-5|-
TGCAGCGTCGAGGGGTCAGCCAAAGAGACCCAGTACTTC
CSVEGSAKETQYF
>TRBV29-1|TRBD1|TRBJ2-3|few
TGCAGCGTTGATGGGGACAGGGTCTGGGCACAAGATACGCAGTATTTT
CSVDGDRVWAQDTQYF
>TRBV30|-|TRBJ1-5|few
TGTGCCTGGAGAGCAGGGGACAATCAGCCCCAGCATTTT
CAWRAGDNQPQHF
>TRBV5-6|TRBD2|TRBJ2-3|few
TGTGCCAGCACCGGGAGGGACTATAGCACAGATACGCAGTATTTT
CASTGRDYSTDTQYF
>TRBV25-1|-|TRBJ1-5|-
TGTGCCAGCAGTGAGCTCCGGGTGGGTCAGCCCCAGCATTTT
CASSELRVGQPQHF
>TRBV30|-|TRBJ2-3|-
TGTGCCTGGAGTGTTGGGGTTACGCAGTATTTT
CAWSVGVTQYF
>TRBV6-5|TRBD1|TRBJ2-7|-
TGTGCCAGCAGGTTGGGACAGGGAACCTACGAGCAGTACTTC
CASRLGQGTYEQYF
>TRBV7-2|-|TRBJ1-6|-
TGTGCCAGCAGCTTTCAGGGGCCTAATTCACCCCTCCACTTT
CASSFQGPNSPLHF
>TRBV15|TRBD2|TRBJ2-1|few
TGTGCCACCAGCAGAGGAATGAGCGGGGGGGCCAATGAGCAGTTCTTC
CATSRGMSGGANEQFF
>TRBV5-6|-|TRBJ1-5|-
TGTGCCAGCAGCCTATCGGGTACGGCAATCAATCAGCCCCAGCATTTT
CASSLSGTAINQPQHF
>TRBV5-6|-|TRBJ1-2|-
TGTGCCAGCAGCTTGAAAGTGTTCGGCGCTAATAACTATGGCTACACCTTC
CASSLKVFGANNYGYTF
>TRBV2|TRBD1|TRBJ1-5|-
TGTGCCAGCAGTGAATTTGTACAGGGGGCTGGCCAGCCCCAGCATTTT
CASSEFVQGAGQPQHF
>TRBV19|TRBD1|TRBJ1-2|-
TGTGCCAGTAGTACCTCCTTGACAGGGGTAGGAGGCTACACCTTC
CASSTSLTGVGGYTF
>TRBV5-1|-|TRBJ2-7|-
TGCGCCAGCAGCTACTCAGAGACTTACGAGCAGTACTTC
CASSYSETYEQYF
>TRBV7-2|-|TRBJ2-3|few
TGTGCCAGCAGCTCGCAAACAGATACGCAGTATTTT
CASSSQTDTQYF
>TRBV6-1|-|TRBJ1-3|-
TGTGCCAGCAGTGATAGGGGAGGAGGAAACACCATATATTTT
CASSDRGGGNTIYF
>TRBV7-2|-|TRBJ2-7|-
TGTGCCAGCAGCCCCACCGGGACCGTCTCCTACGAGCAGTACTTC
CASSPTGTVSYEQYF
>TRBV27|TRBD1|TRBJ1-6|-
TGTGCCAGCCAAGTCGACAGGGGGGTTCGTTCACCCCTCCACTTT
CASQVDRGVRSPLHF
>TRBV5-1|TRBD1|TRBJ1-1|few
TGCGCCAGCAGCCTTTCCGGGACAGCGAACACTGAAGCTTTCTTT
CASSLSGTANTEAFF
>TRBV7-9|-|TRBJ1-6|medium-sized
TGTGCCAGCAGCTTAGTTAGAGACTCACCCCTCCACTTT
CASSLVRDSPLHF
>TRBV7-2|-|TRBJ1-2|few
TGTGCCAGCAGCCTCTCCCAGGGTTCTAACTATGGCTACACCTTC
CASSLSQGSNYGYTF
>TRBV30|-|TRBJ2-5|-
TGTGCCTGGAGCGAAAAAAAGACAGGTGGAGAGACCCAGTACTTC
CAWSEKKTGGETQYF
>TRBV13|TRBD1|TRBJ1-5|few
TGTGCCAGCAGCTTAGGGCTGGACAGGGGTAGGCAGCCCCAGCATTTT
CASSLGLDRGRQPQHF
>TRBV2|TRBD1|TRBJ1-5|few
TGTGCCAGCAGTGGGGGACAGGGGGCAGGACAGCCCCAGCATTTT
CASSGGQGAGQPQHF
>TRBV5-6|-|TRBJ1-1|-
TGTGCCAGCAGCCCCAACAGGGAACAAGCTTTCTTT
CASSPNREQAFF
>TRBV28|-|TRBJ2-2|few
TGTGCCAGCTCATTTAGGACGGGGCCCACCGGGGAGCTGTTTTTT
CASSFRTGPTGELFF
>TRBV10-3|-|TRBJ2-3|-
TGTGCCATCAAAGGGAGTGTAACAGATACGCAGTATTTT
CAIKGSVTDTQYF
>TRBV9|-|TRBJ2-3|once
TGTGCCAGCAGCGAGTCTGCAAGGGATACGCAGTATTTT
CASSESARDTQYF
>TRBV29-1|-|TRBJ2-7|few
TGCAGCGTTGTCAGGGTCAACGAGCAGTACTTC
CSVVRVNEQYF
>TRBV29-1|TRBD2|TRBJ2-1|few
TGCAGCGTTCTACCGGGACTAGCTAAACATGAGCAGTTCTTC
CSVLPGLAKHEQFF
>TRBV30|-|TRBJ1-4|few
TGTGCCTGGAGTGTCGGAAGCAATGAAAAACTGTTTTTT
CAWSVGSNEKLFF
>TRBV4-3|-|TRBJ1-4|-
TGCGCCAGCAGCCGGAGCTACGGAGGGGAAAAACTGTTTTTT
CASSRSYGGEKLFF
>TRBV30|TRBD1|TRBJ1-4|-
TGTGCCTGGAGGAAGGACAGGGGTGAAAAACTGTTTTTT
CAWRKDRGEKLFF
>TRBV5-1|TRBD1|TRBJ2-7|few
TGCGCCAGCAGCCCGATGGGGGACAGGGGCCACGAGCAGTACTTC
CASSPMGDRGHEQYF
>TRBV12-5|-|TRBJ2-7|-
TGTGCTAGTGGTCCAACCTTATCCCTTAGGCCCCTTTACGAGCAGTACTTC
CASGPTLSLRPLYEQYF